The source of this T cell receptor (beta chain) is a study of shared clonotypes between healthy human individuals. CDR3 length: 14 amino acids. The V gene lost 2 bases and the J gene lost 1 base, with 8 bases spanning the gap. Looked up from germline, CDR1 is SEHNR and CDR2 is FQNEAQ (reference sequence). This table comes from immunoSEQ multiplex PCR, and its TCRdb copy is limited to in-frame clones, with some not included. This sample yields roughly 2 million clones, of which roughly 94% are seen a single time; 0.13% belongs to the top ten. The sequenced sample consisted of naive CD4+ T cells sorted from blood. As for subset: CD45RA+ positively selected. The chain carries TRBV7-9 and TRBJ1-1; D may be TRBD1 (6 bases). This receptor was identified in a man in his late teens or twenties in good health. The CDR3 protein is CASSLIGGNTEAFF. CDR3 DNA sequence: TGTGCCAGCAGCTTAATAGGGGGGAACACTGAAGCTTTCTTT.